Each of the 14 T cell receptor beta chains below was sequenced from the same sample in a study of shared clonotypes between healthy human individuals. Sequencing was performed with immunoSEQ multiplex PCR; in TCRdb, only in-frame clones are kept and a portion is missing. The sample holds under 1,100,000 clones; about 77% are singletons and the top ten take about 1.5%. Sequenced sample: memory CD4+ T cells sorted from blood. Subset reported: CD45RA-negative fraction. These receptors were collected from a man younger than 30 in good health.

Concerning this clone itself: Within the sample, other DNA sequences also encode this same CDR3. J is TRBJ1-3 and V is TRBV9; D remains ambiguous. Trimming shortened V by 1 base and J by 1 base, and 3 bases separated the two germline ends. Per the germline V gene, CDR1 is SGDLS and CDR2 is YYNGEE. The CDR3 sequence is 13 residues long. In nucleotides, the CDR3 is TGTGCCAGCAGCGTACAATCTGGAAACACCATATATTTT. Amino acid sequence: CASSVQSGNTIYF.

This chain connects TRBV7-9 to TRBJ2-7; TRBD2 might be the D (5 bases). Germline V CDR1 and CDR2: SEHNR, FQNEAQ (reference sequence). V lost 2 bases and J lost 5, with 13 bases in between. This CDR3 comprises 14 residues. The chain's CDR3 is CASSLRGSPNEQYF. The CDR3 DNA is TGTGCCAGCAGCTTACGAGGGAGCCCTAACGAGCAGTACTTC.

The rearrangement links TRBV5-1 to TRBJ1-6; TRBD1 matches at 7 bases. CDR1 is SGHRS, CDR2 YFSETQ, per germline. The J segment lost 0 bases and the V segment lost 4 bases, leaving 7 bases of the junction unmatched. The CDR3 is made up of 17 amino acids. The CDR3 region is CASSPGTVSSYNSPLHF. In DNA form, the CDR3 reads TGCGCCAGCAGCCCCGGGACAGTTAGCTCCTATAATTCACCCCTCCACTTT.

The rearrangement joins TRBV19 to TRBJ1-2, with TRBD1 identical over 8 bases. CDR1 LNHDA and CDR2 SQIVND come from the germline V gene (reference sequence). This CDR3 contains 14 residues. J gave up 0 bases and V 7 bases, and 4 bases lay outside the gene matches. CDR3 amino acids: CASKQGASNYGYTF. In DNA, the CDR3 is TGTGCCAGTAAGCAGGGGGCGTCTAACTATGGCTACACCTTC.

The J gene is TRBJ1-6, the V gene TRBV27; TRBD1 agrees at 12 bases. This CDR3 has 16 residues. The junction had 3 bases not matched to a gene; V was cut back by 4 bases and J by 5 bases. In germline, CDR1 is MNHEY, CDR2 SMNVEV (reference sequence). CDR3 in amino acids: CASSWGQGAHNSPLHF. In DNA form, the CDR3 reads TGTGCCAGCAGTTGGGGACAGGGGGCTCATAATTCACCCCTCCACTTT.

The chain couples TRBV10-1 to TRBJ2-7; D is perhaps TRBD1 or TRBD2 (5 bases each). CDR3 length equals 14 residues. Germline V gene sequence: CDR1 WNHNN, CDR2 SYGVQD (reference sequence). The V end was cut by 7 bases, the J end by 4 bases, with 17 bases between. The CDR3 loop is CASNPGTGSYEQYF. The CDR3 DNA reads TGCGCCAGCAATCCAGGGACCGGTTCGTACGAGCAGTACTTC.

This CDR3 reads CASSQRGLADSGANVLTF. The CDR3 DNA reads TGTGCCAGCTCACAACGGGGACTAGCGGACTCTGGGGCCAACGTCCTGACTTTC. The chain couples TRBV18 to TRBJ2-6; 11 nucleotides match TRBD2. The length of the CDR3 is 18 residues. V lost 4 bases and J lost 0; bases outside the gene matches: 5. In germline, CDR1 is KGHSH, CDR2 LQKENI.

This chain joins TRBV5-1 and TRBJ1-2, with 10 nucleotides matching TRBD1. CDR3 size: 14 residues. Germline trimming cut 5 bases from V and 4 bases from J; bases unmatched to any gene: 5. Germline V lookup: CDR1 SGHRS, CDR2 YFSETQ. In DNA form, the CDR3 reads TGCGCCAGCAGGTCGGGACAGGGGTTCTATGGCTACACCTTC. Protein sequence: CASRSGQGFYGYTF. Based on the CDR3 plus reference TRBV5-1 and TRBJ1-2, the full variable domain is KAGVTQTPRYLIKTRGQQVTLSCSPISGHRSVSWYQQTPGQGLQFLFEYFSETQRNKGNFPGRFSGRQFSNSRSEMNVSTLELGDSALYLCASRSGQGFYGYTFGSGTRLTVV.

This sequence joins TRBV6-1 and TRBJ2-5; possible D gene TRBD2, 5 bases. CDR3 size: 13 residues. CDR1 is MNHNS, CDR2 SASEGT, per germline. Trimming stripped 3 bases from V and 4 bases from J, with 9 bases between. The CDR3 protein is CASSDQAGETQYF. The CDR3 bases are TGTGCCAGCAGTGATCAGGCGGGAGAGACCCAGTACTTC.

CDR3 sequence: CATSRGGVGDSPLHF. The DNA of the CDR3 is TGTGCCACCAGCAGAGGAGGGGTGGGCGATTCACCCCTCCACTTT. The rearrangement uses TRBV15 and TRBJ1-6; D may be TRBD1 (5 bases). Germline V gene data show CDR1 as LNHNV and CDR2 as YYDKDF (reference sequence). The V and J ends lost 1 base and 8 bases respectively, with 12 bases between them. The CDR3 loop spans 15 amino acids.

The rearrangement links TRBV18 to TRBJ2-2; a possible D gene is TRBD2 (6 bases). Germline V gives CDR1 KGHSH, CDR2 LQKENI. The CDR3 totals 15 residues. Trimming left V 3 bases short and J 0 bases short, with 8 bases between. CDR3 DNA: TGTGCCAGCTCACCGGGGGGTCCGAACACCGGGGAGCTGTTTTTT. Protein product: CASSPGGPNTGELFF.

The J gene is TRBJ2-3, the V gene TRBV5-4, with D possibly TRBD2 on 7 matching bases. This CDR3 region has 15 residues. Trimming shortened V by 4 bases and J by 6 bases, and 18 bases separated the two germline ends. Germline CDR1 is SGHNT and CDR2 is YYREEE (reference sequence). CDR3 loop: CASSVGGPGSDTQYF. CDR3 bases: TGTGCCAGCAGCGTGGGGGGGCCGGGGTCCGATACGCAGTATTTT. Drawing the rest from reference TRBV5-4 and TRBJ2-3, the complete variable domain is ETGVTQSPTHLIKTRGQQVTLRCSSQSGHNTVSWYQQALGQGPQFIFQYYREEENGRGNFPPRFSGLQFPNYSSELNVNALELDDSALYLCASSVGGPGSDTQYFGPGTRLTVL.

This clone showed up just a few times. This may be a read error, as it is one base from a much larger clone. Other DNA sequences in this sample translate to the same CDR3. The genes are TRBV28 and TRBJ2-5; TRBD2 matches 12 bases. This CDR3 region has 15 residues. From germline, CDR1 is MDHEN and CDR2 SYDVKM. The V and J ends lost 3 bases and 2 bases, in that order; junction bases with no gene match: 1. The DNA for the CDR3 is TGTGCCAGCAGTTTGACTAGCGGGGGACAAGAGACCCAGTACTTC. Its protein product is CASSLTSGGQETQYF.

This clone was detected only a few times. This chain connects TRBV9 to TRBJ1-3; D is ambiguous. Germline CDR1 SGDLS, CDR2 YYNGEE. The CDR3 totals 13 residues. Trimming pared 4 bases from V and 4 bases from J, leaving 9 bases between. The CDR3 bases are TGTGCCAGCAGCTCACCATCCGGAAACACCATATATTTT. Its protein is CASSSPSGNTIYF.